These 9 T cell receptor beta chains were all obtained from the same sample, sequenced in a study of T cell repertoires in cytomegalovirus infection. These TCRs are of unknown antigen specificity. TCRdb recomputed calls from the reads with MiXCR, one row per CDR3 protein. The table shows around 900,000 distinct CDR3 sequences, with 25% to 40% occurring only once. Sample: cultured CD8+ T cells from PBMCs, taken from culture after CMV antigen stimulation. Receptor source: a human donor in good health (CMV status not recorded). Some clones in this sample may be carry-over from other donors' samples.

CDR3 residues: CASIDQETQYF. CDR3 nucleotides: TGTGCCAGCATCGATCAAGAGACCCAGTACTTC. The V gene is TRBV27, the J gene TRBJ2-5; D is unresolved. This CDR3 has 11 residues. The germline CDR1 and CDR2 sequences are MNHEY and SMNVEV (reference sequence). Deletions cut 7 bases from V and 2 bases from J, with 5 bases between.

There are many counts of this clonotype. The chain combines TRBV7-2 with TRBJ1-1; D remains unclear. Germline-derived CDR1 and CDR2 are SGHTA and FQGNSA. With 3 bases removed from V and 0 bases from J, the gap between germline ends came to 11 bases. The CDR3 is made up of 15 amino acids. CDR3 residues: CASSLRAFLNTEAFF. The CDR3 coding sequence is TGTGCCAGCAGCTTGAGGGCATTTTTGAACACTGAAGCTTTCTTT.

This clonotype was detected ten times or more. The rearrangement uses TRBV7-9 and TRBJ1-1, with D unclear. The CDR3 is 14 residues long. Germline loops: CDR1 SEHNR, CDR2 FQNEAQ (reference sequence). Deletions cut 1 base from V and 0 bases from J, with 6 bases between. CDR3 protein: CASSLVNMNTEAFF. The DNA of the CDR3 is TGTGCCAGCAGCTTAGTAAACATGAACACTGAAGCTTTCTTT.

In this sample, this clonotype turned up many times. The chain uses TRBV7-2 and TRBJ2-7; no firm D call. CDR1 is SGHTA and CDR2 is FQGNSA in the germline V gene. The germline V and J ends were trimmed by 1 base and 1 base, with 8 bases remaining between them. The CDR3 extends over 14 amino acids. CDR3 sequence (DNA): TGTGCCAGCAGCTTAGAGCCGCTATCCTACGAGCAGTACTTC. This encodes CASSLEPLSYEQYF.

This clonotype turned up a few times. V usage is TRBV7-4 and J usage is TRBJ1-5; weak D call: TRBD1 (6 bases). CDR1 SGHVT and CDR2 SQSDAQ come from the germline V gene. The ends were cut back, 5 bases at V and 5 bases at J, with 13 bases in the middle. The CDR3 sequence is 14 residues long. CDR3: CASSPYRDYQPQHF. Here the CDR3 DNA reads TGTGCCAGCAGCCCTTACAGGGATTATCAGCCCCAGCATTTT.

The chain is built from TRBV4-1 and TRBJ1-2, with D unresolved. This CDR3 is built from 14 residues. Trimming took off 4 bases at V and 8 bases at J, with 17 bases between the two ends. Germline CDR1 and CDR2: MGHRA and YSYEKL. The CDR3: CASSPPGSSRGYTF. CDR3 bases: TGCGCCAGCAGCCCACCGGGCAGTAGTAGGGGCTACACCTTC.

V and J are TRBV19 and TRBJ1-3, with D possibly matching TRBD1 (6 bases). The ends were cut back, 7 bases at V and 4 bases at J, with 14 bases in the middle. Germline V lookup: CDR1 LNHDA, CDR2 SQIVND (reference sequence). CDR3 size: 14 residues. DNA of the CDR3: TGTGCCAGTATAAACAGGGAAAAAGGAAACACCATATATTTT. It yields the protein CASINREKGNTIYF.

The chain carries TRBV11-2 and TRBJ1-1; no firm D call. The CDR3 runs to 15 residues. Germline loops: CDR1 SGHAT, CDR2 FQNNGV. Deletions cut 2 bases from V and 4 bases from J, with 14 bases between. The CDR3 spells CASSLWGRVPTEAFF. The DNA for the CDR3 is TGTGCCAGCAGCTTATGGGGTAGGGTCCCCACTGAAGCTTTCTTT.

This clonotype was counted between two and nine times. The V and J genes are TRBV11-3 and TRBJ2-7, with 11 bases matching TRBD2. The germline V gene has CDR1 SGHNT and CDR2 YENEEA. This CDR3 region has 15 residues. Losses at the gene ends were 3 bases for V and 4 bases for J; bases not matched to a gene: 5. This chain's CDR3 is CASSLSSGGNYEQYF. The CDR3 DNA reads TGTGCCAGCAGCTTGTCTAGCGGGGGGAATTACGAGCAGTACTTC.